This T cell receptor beta chain originates from a study of early T cells in non-severe SARS-CoV-2 infection. This clonotype was recorded many times. From the 5' RACE reads, TCRdb called clonotypes with MiXCR, one entry per CDR3 protein. The sample lists 75,000 or so distinct CDR3 sequences, over 10% seen once, with about 5.8% in the top ten. CDR1 is DFQATT and CDR2 is SNEGSKA in the germline V gene (reference sequence). This CDR3 spans 11 amino acids. V was clipped by 5 bases and J by 4 bases, with 8 bases between them. The sequenced sample was whole blood, obtained at baseline. This sequence joins TRBV20-1 and TRBJ1-1; possibly TRBD1 for D (5 bases). This TCR derives from an adult who was a healthcare worker with PCR-confirmed SARS-CoV-2 infection or an uninfected control (not recorded which). This CDR3 is CSAEGVTEAFF. CDR3 nucleotides: TGCAGTGCTGAAGGGGTCACTGAAGCTTTCTTT.